This entry lists 2 T cell receptor beta chains sequenced from one sample in a study of T cells and Merkel cell carcinoma outcomes. Libraries were prepared by immunoSEQ multiplex PCR; TCRdb keeps only in-frame clonotypes and omits some of them. The sample includes some 2,000 clones, about nine tenths of them seen just once. Material for sequencing was tumor tissue from Merkel cell carcinoma. The source is a human donor with Merkel cell carcinoma.

CDR3 amino acids: CASSEGSGDAFF. The CDR3 nucleotides read TGTGCCAGCTCCGAAGGCAGCGGTGACGCTTTCTTT. The J gene is TRBJ1-1, the V gene TRBV11-2; unclear D gene. The germline V gene encodes CDR1 SGHAT and CDR2 FQNNGV. The CDR3 spans 12 residues. The V end lost 8 bases, the J end lost 11 bases, and 18 bases lay between the germline ends.

This chain joins TRBV5-5 and TRBJ1-4, with D unresolved. V was cut by 4 bases and J by 5 bases, with 12 bases left in between. This CDR3 spans 14 amino acids. The V gene's germline CDR1 is SGHKS and CDR2 YYEKEE (reference sequence). The CDR3 here is CASSLSGVNEKLFF. The CDR3 bases are TGTGCCAGCAGCCTCAGTGGTGTCAATGAAAAACTGTTTTTT.